Each of the 24 T cell receptor beta chains below was sequenced from the same sample in a study of naive and memory T cell subsets. Their recognized antigens are unknown. The beta constant-region primer was an equimolar mix of two oligonucleotides covering TRBC1 and TRBC2. Nested alpha and beta constant-region primers with the SP2 primer drove four PCR rounds on ligated cDNA. One entry per CDR3 protein results from TCRdb running MiXCR on the UMI-ligation and nested PCR reads. The sample has about 150,000 distinct CDR3 sequences, approximately 24% seen once. Study results and caveats: Especially in CD8 cells, naive repertoires contained a few larger clonotypes, possibly CD45RA-re-expressing memory cells.

Sequencing input: naive CD4+ T cells from blood. Receptors originate from a human donor in good health.

V usage is TRBV29-1 and J usage is TRBJ1-1, with 7 bases identical to TRBD1. CDR1 and CDR2 (germline): SQVTM, ANQGSEA. There are 13 residues in the CDR3. V gave up 4 bases and J gave up 6 bases; unmatched junction bases: 8. CDR3 residues: CSVVKGAQPEAFF. CDR3 nucleotide sequence: TGCAGCGTTGTGAAGGGGGCGCAGCCTGAAGCTTTCTTT.

This chain uses TRBV12-3 or TRBV12-4 with TRBJ1-1; 7 nucleotides align to TRBD1. Germline trimming cut 0 bases from V and 5 bases from J; bases unmatched to any gene: 6. The CDR3 spans 15 residues. This CDR3 reads CASSLATGIGTEAFF. The CDR3 DNA follows: TGTGCCAGCAGTTTAGCGACAGGGATCGGAACTGAAGCTTTCTTT.

This chain joins TRBV3-1 and TRBJ2-1; 9 bases align to TRBD1. The CDR3 spans 17 residues. J lost 8 bases, V lost 0 bases, and 11 bases had no gene match. Germline-derived CDR1 and CDR2 are LGHDT and YNNKEL (reference sequence). In DNA, the CDR3 is TGTGCCAGCAGCCAAGATGACAGGGGGTTTCCTATTGATGAGCAGTTCTTC. Its translation is CASSQDDRGFPIDEQFF.

The chain combines TRBV3-1 with TRBJ2-3, with 12 nucleotides matching TRBD2. V lost 2 bases to trimming and J lost 3 bases; unmatched junction nucleotides: 6. CDR1 and CDR2 from the germline V gene are LGHDT and YNNKEL (reference sequence). This CDR3 has 17 amino acids. The CDR3 region is CASSQRLAGVGTDTQYF. The CDR3 coding sequence is TGTGCCAGCAGCCAACGACTAGCGGGAGTCGGTACAGATACGCAGTATTTT.

The chain couples TRBV9 to TRBJ2-6; either TRBD1 or TRBD2 may supply D (5 bases each). Germline-derived CDR1 and CDR2 are SGDLS and YYNGEE. The V end was cut by 3 bases, the J end by 0 bases, with 16 bases between. The CDR3 is 18 amino acids. The CDR3: CASSERDGNPSGANVLTF. CDR3 nucleotide sequence: TGTGCCAGCAGCGAGAGGGACGGAAATCCCTCTGGGGCCAACGTCCTGACTTTC.

J is TRBJ2-1 and V is TRBV7-3, with D tentatively TRBD2 (6 bases). CDR3 length: 15 amino acids. Germline values: CDR1 SGHTA, CDR2 FQGTGA. Trimming removed 5 bases at V and 7 bases at J, with 18 bases between. CDR3 amino acids: CASSQTGPRGNEQFF. The CDR3 bases are TGTGCCAGCAGCCAGACGGGGCCACGGGGGAATGAGCAGTTCTTC.

The sample holds many counts of this clonotype. Here the CDR3 DNA reads TGCAGCGTTGGTGGGACAGGGGGCAATCAGCCCCAGCATTTT. This encodes CSVGGTGGNQPQHF. This chain joins TRBV29-1 and TRBJ1-5, with 10 nucleotides matching TRBD1. After removal of 4 bases from V and 2 bases from J, the junction contained 2 bases not matched to a gene. This CDR3 region has 14 residues. The germline V gene has CDR1 SQVTM and CDR2 ANQGSEA.

The V call is TRBV5-1, the J call TRBJ2-5; 7 nucleotides match TRBD2. V was clipped by 2 bases and J by 5 bases; unmatched bases: 12. The CDR3 covers 16 residues. Germline V gene lookup returns CDR1 SGHRS and CDR2 YFSETQ. CDR3 region: CASSFSRLATPETQYF. DNA of the CDR3: TGCGCCAGCAGCTTTTCCCGACTAGCAACACCGGAGACCCAGTACTTC.

This clonotype was recorded many times. The chain has TRBV29-1 and TRBJ2-3; D call uncertain. The CDR3 is 11 residues long. Germline CDR1 and CDR2: SQVTM and ANQGSEA. V lost 6 bases, J lost 5 bases, and 9 bases lay in between. CDR3 protein: CSVTLGDTQYF. CDR3 nucleotide sequence: TGCAGCGTGACCCTCGGAGATACGCAGTATTTT.

V usage is TRBV6-5 and J usage is TRBJ2-7; the D gene is possibly TRBD2 (6 bases). V shed 4 bases and J shed 5 bases, with 15 bases lying between them. The CDR3 extends over 14 amino acids. From germline, CDR1 is MNHEY and CDR2 SVGAGI. The CDR3 DNA is TGTGCCAGCAGTTTCATGGGAGGTGGCCACGAGCAGTACTTC. This translates into CASSFMGGGHEQYF.

The V call is TRBV6-2 or TRBV6-3, the J call TRBJ1-5; 9 nucleotides agree with TRBD1. Unmatched junction bases numbered 7, after V lost 4 bases and J lost 6 bases. Germline V gives CDR1 MNHEY, CDR2 SVGEGT. The CDR3 has 15 amino acids. The CDR3 DNA sequence: TGTGCCAGCAGTTGGACGGGACAGGGCTCTCAGCCCCAGCATTTT. It translates to CASSWTGQGSQPQHF.

The V call is TRBV6-6, the J call TRBJ2-3; TRBD2 agrees at 14 bases. Germline values: CDR1 MNHNY, CDR2 SVGAGI (reference sequence). The trim removed 5 bases at V and 0 bases at J, leaving 4 bases unmatched. The CDR3 has 17 amino acids. This chain's CDR3 is CASSRTSGGSSTDTQYF. CDR3 coding DNA: TGTGCCAGCAGTAGGACTAGCGGGGGGAGTAGCACAGATACGCAGTATTTT.

This clonotype has only a few counts. This chain connects TRBV20-1 to TRBJ1-1, with 7 bases aligning to TRBD1. Germline trimming cut 2 bases from V and 4 bases from J; bases unmatched to any gene: 13. Per the germline V gene, CDR1 is DFQATT and CDR2 is SNEGSKA (reference sequence). The CDR3 extends over 16 amino acids. The CDR3 here is CSARKPGGGMGTEAFF. DNA of the CDR3: TGCAGTGCTAGAAAACCGGGAGGGGGCATGGGCACTGAAGCTTTCTTT.

This clonotype was seen only a few times. The chain couples TRBV5-5 to TRBJ2-1; 9 nucleotides line up with TRBD2. V was pared by 6 bases and J by 6 bases, with 10 bases of the junction left unmatched. The CDR3 loop spans 15 amino acids. In germline, CDR1 is SGHKS, CDR2 YYEKEE (reference sequence). The CDR3 nucleotides read TGTGCCAGCACCGAAGCGGGAGGAGCGGCCAATGAGCAGTTCTTC. Translating it yields CASTEAGGAANEQFF.

Only a few counts were recorded for this clonotype. V gene TRBV7-9 combines with J gene TRBJ1-1, with TRBD1 matching over 9 bases. Germline-derived CDR1 and CDR2 are SEHNR and FQNEAQ (reference sequence). This CDR3 contains 15 residues. V dropped 4 bases and J dropped 3; count of bases not matched to a gene: 6. The CDR3 bases are TGTGCCAGCAGCTCAACTACAGGGGGCCACACTGAAGCTTTCTTT. Protein product: CASSSTTGGHTEAFF.

This clonotype was seen only a few times. V usage is TRBV29-1 and J usage is TRBJ1-2, with 9 bases fitting TRBD1. Germline V CDR1 and CDR2: SQVTM, ANQGSEA. The CDR3 contains 15 residues. Unmatched junction bases numbered 13, after V lost 7 bases and J lost 4 bases. CDR3 DNA: TGCAGCGCAAGGGACAGGGTTGGAGTTGCCTATGGCTACACCTTC. Encoded protein: CSARDRVGVAYGYTF.

The rearrangement uses TRBV20-1 and TRBJ2-3; 7 bases are shared with TRBD1. Looked up from germline, CDR1 is DFQATT and CDR2 is SNEGSKA (reference sequence). Trimming cost V 8 bases and J 6 bases; bases outside gene matches: 11. The CDR3 runs to 13 residues. CDR3 residues: CSSGTAFGDTQYF. In nucleotides, the CDR3 is TGCAGTTCCGGGACAGCCTTTGGCGATACGCAGTATTTT.

This sequence joins TRBV4-1 and TRBJ1-4; 7 bases fit TRBD1. Germline V CDR1 and CDR2: MGHRA, YSYEKL. V gave up 0 bases and J gave up 7 bases; unmatched junction bases: 5. The CDR3 spans 15 residues. The CDR3 loop reads CASSQEAGGLEKLFF. CDR3 bases: TGCGCCAGCAGCCAAGAGGCAGGGGGACTTGAAAAACTGTTTTTT.

The chain combines TRBV28 with TRBJ1-5, with D maybe TRBD1 (6 bases). The V end lost 3 bases, the J end lost 4 bases, and 16 bases lay between the germline ends. Germline CDR1 MDHEN, CDR2 SYDVKM. This CDR3 has 16 amino acids. This CDR3 reads CASSLYAGAGNQPQHF. The CDR3, as DNA: TGTGCCAGCAGTTTGTACGCGGGGGCAGGAAATCAGCCCCAGCATTTT.

V and J are TRBV28 and TRBJ2-3, with D possibly TRBD1 on 7 matching bases. Germline V lookup: CDR1 MDHEN, CDR2 SYDVKM. CDR3 length: 18 residues. The V and J ends lost 4 bases and 1 base respectively, with 21 bases between them. CDR3 in DNA: TGTGCCAGCAGTTCCCACAGACAGGGAGGTATTGGCACAGATACGCAGTATTTT. Translating it yields CASSSHRQGGIGTDTQYF.

This chain joins TRBV10-3 and TRBJ1-1; TRBD1 agrees at 9 bases. After removal of 6 bases from V and 1 base from J, the junction contained 9 bases not matched to a gene. The CDR3 is 16 residues long. CDR1 and CDR2 (germline): ENHRY, SYGVKD. The CDR3 sequence is CAISTGQGGTNTEAFF. The CDR3 DNA sequence: TGTGCCATCAGCACGGGACAGGGCGGTACGAACACTGAAGCTTTCTTT.

This clonotype has at least ten counts. The J gene is TRBJ2-3, the V gene TRBV20-1; 13 bases align to TRBD2. Losses at the gene ends were 1 base for V and 4 bases for J; bases not matched to a gene: 2. This CDR3 is built from 15 residues. The germline V gene has CDR1 DFQATT and CDR2 SNEGSKA (reference sequence). CDR3 amino acids: CSARGTSGSPDTQYF. CDR3 nucleotides: TGCAGTGCTAGAGGGACTAGCGGGAGCCCAGATACGCAGTATTTT.

At least ten counts were recorded for this clonotype. This chain connects TRBV10-2 to TRBJ2-1, with 7 bases identical to TRBD2. Germline V gene sequence: CDR1 WSHSY, CDR2 SAAADI. The CDR3 runs 17 residues. The V and J ends lost 5 bases and 6 bases, in that order; junction bases with no gene match: 16. The CDR3 DNA reads TGCGCCAGCAGTCTAATATCTGGCGGGAGCGCCCCCAATGAGCAGTTCTTC. As protein: CASSLISGGSAPNEQFF.

This clonotype was counted many times. The chain uses TRBV11-2 and TRBJ2-3, with 7 bases fitting TRBD1. The CDR3 spans 16 residues. Losses at the gene ends were 4 bases for V and 2 bases for J; bases not matched to a gene: 9. From germline, CDR1 is SGHAT and CDR2 FQNNGV. The CDR3 DNA reads as TGTGCCAGCAGCTCCACAGGGGCCATAAACACAGATACGCAGTATTTT. This codes for CASSSTGAINTDTQYF.